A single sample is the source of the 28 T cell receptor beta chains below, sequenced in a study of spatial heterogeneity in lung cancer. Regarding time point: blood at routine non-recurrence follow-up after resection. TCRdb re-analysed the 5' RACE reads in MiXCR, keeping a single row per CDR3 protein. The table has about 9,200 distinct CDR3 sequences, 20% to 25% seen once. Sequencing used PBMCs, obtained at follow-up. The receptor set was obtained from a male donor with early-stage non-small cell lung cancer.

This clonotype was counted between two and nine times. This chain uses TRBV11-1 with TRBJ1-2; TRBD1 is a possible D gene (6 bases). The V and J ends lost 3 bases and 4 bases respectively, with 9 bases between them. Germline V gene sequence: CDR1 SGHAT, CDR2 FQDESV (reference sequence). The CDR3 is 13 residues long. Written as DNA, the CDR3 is TGTGCCAGCAGCTTCGGGGGCCCCTATGGCTACACCTTC. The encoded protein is CASSFGGPYGYTF.

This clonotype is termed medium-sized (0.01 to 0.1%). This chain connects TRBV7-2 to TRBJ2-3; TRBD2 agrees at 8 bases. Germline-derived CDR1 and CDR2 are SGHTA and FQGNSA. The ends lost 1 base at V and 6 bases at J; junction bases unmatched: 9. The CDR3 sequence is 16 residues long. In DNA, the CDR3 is TGTGCCAGCAGCTTAGGACTAGCGAAGCCGTATGATACGCAGTATTTT. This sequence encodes CASSLGLAKPYDTQYF.

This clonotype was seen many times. In DNA form, the CDR3 reads TGCAGCGTTGGAGGGGGGACTGGGGCCAACGTCCTGACTTTC. Protein sequence: CSVGGGTGANVLTF. The J gene is TRBJ2-6, the V gene TRBV29-1, with D perhaps matching TRBD1 or TRBD2 (6 bases each). V lost 4 bases and J lost 2, with 9 bases in between. The CDR3 has 14 amino acids. The germline gives CDR1 SQVTM, CDR2 ANQGSEA.

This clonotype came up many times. The DNA of the CDR3 is TGTGCCAGCAGTTTGAGTGGAAGCACACAAGAGACCCAGTACTTC. Its translation is CASSLSGSTQETQYF. The rearrangement uses TRBV12-3 or TRBV12-4 and TRBJ2-5; D not certain. The length of the CDR3 is 15 residues. V lost 3 bases, J lost 2 bases, and 13 bases lay in between.

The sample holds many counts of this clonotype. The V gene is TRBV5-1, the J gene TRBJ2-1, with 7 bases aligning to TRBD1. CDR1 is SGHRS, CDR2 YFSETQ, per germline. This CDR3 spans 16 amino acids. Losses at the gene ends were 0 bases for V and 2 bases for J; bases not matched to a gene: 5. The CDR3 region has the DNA TGCGCCAGCAGCTTGGGCCCCGGACAGGCCTACAATGAGCAGTTCTTC. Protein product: CASSLGPGQAYNEQFF. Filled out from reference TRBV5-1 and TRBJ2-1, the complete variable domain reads KAGVTQTPRYLIKTRGQQVTLSCSPISGHRSVSWYQQTPGQGLQFLFEYFSETQRNKGNFPGRFSGRQFSNSRSEMNVSTLELGDSALYLCASSLGPGQAYNEQFFGPGTRLTVL.

CDR3 sequence reads: CASRRQGPYNEQFF. The CDR3 DNA reads as TGTGCCAGCAGGAGACAGGGGCCCTACAATGAGCAGTTCTTC. The rearrangement uses TRBV11-2 and TRBJ2-1, with TRBD1 matching over 8 bases. CDR3 length equals 14 residues. The J segment lost 2 bases and the V segment lost 6 bases, leaving 3 bases of the junction unmatched. The germline CDR1 and CDR2 sequences are SGHAT and FQNNGV.

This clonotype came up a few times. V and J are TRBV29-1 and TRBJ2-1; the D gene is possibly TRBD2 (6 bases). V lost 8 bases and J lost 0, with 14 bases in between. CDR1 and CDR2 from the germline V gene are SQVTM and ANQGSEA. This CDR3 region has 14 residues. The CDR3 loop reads CSLRTTSSYNEQFF. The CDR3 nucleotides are TGCAGCTTACGGACGACTAGCTCCTACAATGAGCAGTTCTTC.

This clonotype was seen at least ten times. The CDR3 DNA follows: TGCAGTGCTAGAGACTGGACTCGCGCGAACACCGGGGAGCTGTTTTTT. It codes for CSARDWTRANTGELFF. This sequence joins TRBV20-1 and TRBJ2-2; D perhaps matches TRBD2 (5 bases). Germline V gives CDR1 DFQATT, CDR2 SNEGSKA (reference sequence). Trimming took 0 bases from V and 0 from J, leaving 11 bases between them. CDR3 length: 16 residues.

CDR3 protein: CASSLATGTISYEQYF. The CDR3, as DNA: TGCGCCAGCAGCTTGGCGACCGGCACCATCTCCTACGAGCAGTACTTC. The chain couples TRBV5-1 to TRBJ2-7; D is uncertain. The ends were cut back, 0 bases at V and 0 bases at J, with 13 bases in the middle. Germline CDR1 reads SGHRS; CDR2 reads YFSETQ. CDR3 length: 16 residues. Combining the CDR3 with reference TRBV5-1 and TRBJ2-7 gives the whole variable domain KAGVTQTPRYLIKTRGQQVTLSCSPISGHRSVSWYQQTPGQGLQFLFEYFSETQRNKGNFPGRFSGRQFSNSRSEMNVSTLELGDSALYLCASSLATGTISYEQYFGPGTRLTVT.

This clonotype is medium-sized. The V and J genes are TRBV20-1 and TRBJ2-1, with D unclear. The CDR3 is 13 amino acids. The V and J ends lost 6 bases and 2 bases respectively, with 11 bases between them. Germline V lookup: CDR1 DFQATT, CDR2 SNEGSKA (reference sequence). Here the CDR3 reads CSAPLHPYNEQFF. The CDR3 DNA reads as TGCAGTGCCCCGCTACATCCCTACAATGAGCAGTTCTTC.

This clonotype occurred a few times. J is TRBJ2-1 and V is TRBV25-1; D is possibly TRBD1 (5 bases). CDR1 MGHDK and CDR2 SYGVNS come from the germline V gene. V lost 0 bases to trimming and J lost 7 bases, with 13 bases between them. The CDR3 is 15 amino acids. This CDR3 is CASSEYKGRANEQFF. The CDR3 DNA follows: TGTGCCAGCAGTGAATATAAGGGCAGGGCTAATGAGCAGTTCTTC.

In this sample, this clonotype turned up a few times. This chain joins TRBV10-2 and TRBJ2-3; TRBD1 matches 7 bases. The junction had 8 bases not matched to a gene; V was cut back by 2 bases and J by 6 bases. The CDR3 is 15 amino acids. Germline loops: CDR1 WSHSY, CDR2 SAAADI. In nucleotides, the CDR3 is TGCGCCAGCAGTGAGAGGGGGCTGAGGTCGGATACGCAGTATTTT. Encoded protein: CASSERGLRSDTQYF.

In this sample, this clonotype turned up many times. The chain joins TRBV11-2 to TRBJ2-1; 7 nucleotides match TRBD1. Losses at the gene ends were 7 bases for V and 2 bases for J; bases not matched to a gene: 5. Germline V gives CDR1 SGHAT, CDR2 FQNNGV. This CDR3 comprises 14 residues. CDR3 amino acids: CASIPGTAYNEQFF. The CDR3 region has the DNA TGTGCCAGCATACCCGGGACAGCCTACAATGAGCAGTTCTTC.

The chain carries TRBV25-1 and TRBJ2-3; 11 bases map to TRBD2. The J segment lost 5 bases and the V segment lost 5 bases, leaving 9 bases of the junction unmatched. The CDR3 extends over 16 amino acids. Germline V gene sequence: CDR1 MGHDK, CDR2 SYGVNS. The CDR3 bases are TGTGCCAGCAGTAGTGGTAGCGGGGGGGCAAGAGATACGCAGTATTTT. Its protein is CASSSGSGGARDTQYF.

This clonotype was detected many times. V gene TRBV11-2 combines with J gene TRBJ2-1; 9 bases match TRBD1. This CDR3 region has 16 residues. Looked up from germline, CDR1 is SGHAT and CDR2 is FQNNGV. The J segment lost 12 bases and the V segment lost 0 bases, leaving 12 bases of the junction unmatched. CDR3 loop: CASSLDQVQGAKGQFF. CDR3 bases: TGTGCCAGCAGCTTAGATCAGGTACAGGGGGCGAAGGGGCAGTTCTTC.

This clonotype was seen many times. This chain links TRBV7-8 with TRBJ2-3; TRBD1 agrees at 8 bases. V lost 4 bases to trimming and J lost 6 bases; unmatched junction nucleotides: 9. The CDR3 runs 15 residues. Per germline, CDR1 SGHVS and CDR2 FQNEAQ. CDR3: CASSSGQGKGDTQYF. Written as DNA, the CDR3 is TGTGCCAGCAGCTCTGGACAGGGAAAGGGGGATACGCAGTATTTT.

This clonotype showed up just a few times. The CDR3 nucleotides read TGCAGCGTTGGAGTTAGCGGCACAGATACGCAGTATTTT. Encoded protein: CSVGVSGTDTQYF. The chain links TRBV29-1 to TRBJ2-3; a possible D gene is TRBD2 (5 bases). Germline V lookup: CDR1 SQVTM, CDR2 ANQGSEA. The V end lost 4 bases, the J end lost 1 base, and 9 bases lay between the germline ends. The CDR3 totals 13 residues.

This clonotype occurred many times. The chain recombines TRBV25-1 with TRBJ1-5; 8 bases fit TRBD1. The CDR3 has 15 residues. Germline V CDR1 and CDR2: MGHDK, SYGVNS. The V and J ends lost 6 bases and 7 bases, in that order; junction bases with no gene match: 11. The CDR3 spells CASSPPGGWYQPQHF. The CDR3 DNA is TGTGCCAGCAGCCCCCCAGGGGGCTGGTACCAGCCCCAGCATTTT. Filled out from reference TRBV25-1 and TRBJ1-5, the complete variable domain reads EADIYQTPRYLVIGTGKKITLECSQTMGHDKMYWYQQDPGMELHLIHYSYGVNSTEKGDLSSESTVSRIRTEHFPLTLESARPSHTSQYLCASSPPGGWYQPQHFGDGTRLSIL.

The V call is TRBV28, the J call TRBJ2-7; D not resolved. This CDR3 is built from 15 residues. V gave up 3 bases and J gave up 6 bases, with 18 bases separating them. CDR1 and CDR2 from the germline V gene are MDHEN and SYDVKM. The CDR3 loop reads CASSFRLPLPSEQYF. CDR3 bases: TGTGCCAGCAGTTTTAGACTTCCACTCCCTAGCGAGCAGTACTTC.

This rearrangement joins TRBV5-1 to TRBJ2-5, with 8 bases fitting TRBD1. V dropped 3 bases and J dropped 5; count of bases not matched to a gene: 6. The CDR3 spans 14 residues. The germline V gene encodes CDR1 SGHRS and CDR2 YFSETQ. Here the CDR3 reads CASSSGQARETQYF. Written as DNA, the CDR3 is TGCGCCAGCAGCTCGGGACAGGCGCGGGAGACCCAGTACTTC.

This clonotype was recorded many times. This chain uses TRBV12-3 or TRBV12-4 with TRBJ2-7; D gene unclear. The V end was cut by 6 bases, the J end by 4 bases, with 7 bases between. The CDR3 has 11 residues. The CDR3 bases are TGTGCCAGCAGCCGGAGATACGAGCAGTACTTC. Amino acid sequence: CASSRRYEQYF.

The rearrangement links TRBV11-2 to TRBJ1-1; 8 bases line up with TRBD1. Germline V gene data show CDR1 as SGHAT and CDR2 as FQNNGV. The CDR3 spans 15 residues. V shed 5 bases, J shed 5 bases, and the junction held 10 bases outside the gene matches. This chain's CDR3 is CASSPFPRGRTEAFF. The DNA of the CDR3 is TGTGCCAGCAGCCCGTTCCCCAGGGGGCGGACTGAAGCTTTCTTT. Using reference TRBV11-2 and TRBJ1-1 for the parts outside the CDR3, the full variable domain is EAGVAQSPRYKIIEKRQSVAFWCNPISGHATLYWYQQILGQGPKLLIQFQNNGVVDDSQLPKDRFSAERLKGVDSTLKIQPAKLEDSAVYLCASSPFPRGRTEAFFGQGTRLTVV.

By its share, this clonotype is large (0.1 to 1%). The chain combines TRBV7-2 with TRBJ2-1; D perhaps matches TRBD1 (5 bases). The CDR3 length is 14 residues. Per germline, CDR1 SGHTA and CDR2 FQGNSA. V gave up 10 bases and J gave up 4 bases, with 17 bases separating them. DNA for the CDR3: TGTGCCACCACACTGGGGCAGCCTTACAATGAGCAGTTCTTC. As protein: CATTLGQPYNEQFF.

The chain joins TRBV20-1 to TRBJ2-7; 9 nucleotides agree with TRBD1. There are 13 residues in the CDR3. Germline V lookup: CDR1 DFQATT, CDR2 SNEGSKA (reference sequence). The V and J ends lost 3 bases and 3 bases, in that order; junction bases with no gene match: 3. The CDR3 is CSARDRGFYEQYF. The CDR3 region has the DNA TGCAGTGCTAGGGACAGGGGTTTCTACGAGCAGTACTTC.

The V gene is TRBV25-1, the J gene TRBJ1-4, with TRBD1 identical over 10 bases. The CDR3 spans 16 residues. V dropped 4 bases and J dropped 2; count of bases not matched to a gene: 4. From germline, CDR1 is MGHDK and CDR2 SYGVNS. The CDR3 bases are TGTGCCAGCAGTGGACAGGGGGCAGGGACTAATGAAAAACTGTTTTTT. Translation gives CASSGQGAGTNEKLFF.

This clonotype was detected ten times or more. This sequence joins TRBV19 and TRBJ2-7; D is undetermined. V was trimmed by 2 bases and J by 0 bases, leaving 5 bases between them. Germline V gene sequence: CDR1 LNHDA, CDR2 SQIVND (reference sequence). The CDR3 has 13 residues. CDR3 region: CASSIPDSYEQYF. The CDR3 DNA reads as TGTGCCAGTAGTATACCAGACTCCTACGAGCAGTACTTC. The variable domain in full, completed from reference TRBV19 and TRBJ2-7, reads DGGITQSPKYLFRKEGQNVTLSCEQNLNHDAMYWYRQDPGQGLRLIYYSQIVNDFQKGDIAEGYSVSREKKESFPLTVTSAQKNPTAFYLCASSIPDSYEQYFGPGTRLTVT.

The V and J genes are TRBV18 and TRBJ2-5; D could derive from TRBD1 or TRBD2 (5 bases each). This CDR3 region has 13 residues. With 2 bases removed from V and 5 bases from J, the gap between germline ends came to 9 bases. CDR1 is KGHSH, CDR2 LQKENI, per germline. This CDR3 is CASSPAGSETQYF. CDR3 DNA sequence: TGTGCCAGCTCACCAGCAGGGAGCGAGACCCAGTACTTC.

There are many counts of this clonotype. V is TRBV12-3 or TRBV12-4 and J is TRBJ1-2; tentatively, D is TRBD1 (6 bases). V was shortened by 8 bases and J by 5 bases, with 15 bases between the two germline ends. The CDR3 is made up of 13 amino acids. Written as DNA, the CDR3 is TGTGCCAGCCTCGGGGGCCGACGGTATGGCTACACCTTC. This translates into CASLGGRRYGYTF.